The T cell receptor (beta chain) under discussion was sequenced for a study of siplizumab effects on memory and regulatory T cells. Study results and caveats: Naive or memory phenotype was unassignable for roughly 75-96% of proliferating CD4+ or CD8+ clones. Memory T cells appeared less diverse than naive cells, which seemed to contribute substantially to alloresponse.

Each sample had roughly 10^5 TCR templates assayed. The method was immunoSEQ multiplex PCR; TCRdb's version includes in-frame clones alone and lacks a portion of them. The profile shows some 100,000 clones, under 95% of them singletons. This CDR3 region has 16 residues. The germline CDR1 and CDR2 sequences are LNHDA and SQIVND (reference sequence). V lost 0 bases, J lost 6 bases, and 9 bases stayed unmatched. Concerning this clone: Its cognate antigen is unknown.

This receptor was obtained from a human donor in good health. V is TRBV19 and J is TRBJ2-7, with 9 bases aligning to TRBD2. Material for sequencing was Tregs sorted from blood. CDR3 protein: CASSIDPVAGVSEQYF. The CDR3, as DNA: TGTGCCAGTAGTATAGATCCGGTAGCGGGAGTATCCGAGCAGTACTTC.